This TCR beta chain is drawn from a study of control samples from healthy donors and cancer patients. TCRdb's copy holds only in-frame clones and misses some; the assay was immunoSEQ multiplex PCR. The data show 150,000 to 200,000 clones, and the top ten clones hold roughly 2.2%. The CDR3 has 16 residues. V dropped 3 bases and J dropped 0; count of bases not matched to a gene: 6. Germline loops: CDR1 SEHNR, CDR2 FQNEAQ (reference sequence). The V call is TRBV7-9, the J call TRBJ2-3, with TRBD1 identical over 7 bases. Material for sequencing was blood. The receptor's source is a woman in her twenties or thirties in good health. The DNA for the CDR3 is TGTGCCAGCAGCTTGATGAAGGGGGCAAGCACAGATACGCAGTATTTT. This codes for CASSLMKGASTDTQYF. Supplemented by reference TRBV7-9 and TRBJ2-3, the full variable domain reads DTGVSQNPRHKITKRGQNVTFRCDPISEHNRLYWYRQTLGQGPEFLTYFQNEAQLEKSRLLSDRFSAERPKGSFSTLEIQRTEQGDSAMYLCASSLMKGASTDTQYFGPGTRLTVL.